What follows are 19 T cell receptor beta chains derived from one specimen sequenced in a study of T cell changes during pregnancy in multiple sclerosis. Libraries were prepared by immunoSEQ multiplex PCR; TCRdb keeps only in-frame clonotypes and omits some of them. This table has over 35,000 clones, about 95% appearing once. The sequencing here drew on CD4+ T cells from peripheral blood mononuclear cells, taken in the second trimester of pregnancy. The receptors here all came from a female donor with multiple sclerosis, enrolled in a pregnancy study.

The genes are TRBV28 and TRBJ1-3; tentative D call: TRBD1 (5 bases). The CDR3 runs 13 residues. Per the germline V gene, CDR1 is MDHEN and CDR2 is SYDVKM. V shed 6 bases and J shed 0 bases, with 6 bases lying between them. The CDR3 DNA is TGTGCCAGCAGAGACAGCTCTGGAAACACCATATATTTT. It is translated as CASRDSSGNTIYF.

The chain recombines TRBV18 with TRBJ1-1; 8 bases map to TRBD1. Germline lookup yields CDR1 KGHSH and CDR2 LQKENI. V dropped 3 bases and J dropped 5; count of bases not matched to a gene: 2. This CDR3 is 13 amino acids long. The CDR3 is CASSPDRGTEAFF. The CDR3 DNA reads as TGTGCCAGCTCACCCGACAGGGGTACTGAAGCTTTCTTT.

V gene TRBV19 combines with J gene TRBJ1-5, with D perhaps TRBD1 (6 bases). This CDR3 has 15 residues. V gave up 6 bases and J gave up 7 bases, with 19 bases separating them. Germline V gives CDR1 LNHDA, CDR2 SQIVND (reference sequence). For the CDR3, the DNA is TGTGCCAGTAGCCCCAGAGGGGGGGGAGGCCAGCCCCAGCATTTT. Amino acid sequence: CASSPRGGGGQPQHF.

The rearrangement links TRBV6-1 to TRBJ1-6; D unresolved. From germline, CDR1 is MNHNS and CDR2 SASEGT. The CDR3 runs to 13 residues. The ends were cut back, 11 bases at V and 4 bases at J, with 12 bases in the middle. This CDR3 is CALAVAYNSPLHF. Here the CDR3 DNA reads TGTGCCCTGGCGGTGGCATATAATTCACCCCTCCACTTT.

This rearrangement joins TRBV5-1 to TRBJ1-2; TRBD1 might be the D (6 bases). Germline V gives CDR1 SGHRS, CDR2 YFSETQ. V lost 2 bases and J 4 bases, leaving 15 bases between the germline ends. This CDR3 spans 15 amino acids. CDR3 loop: CASSLADRISYGYTF. CDR3 nucleotide sequence: TGCGCCAGCAGCTTAGCCGACAGGATAAGCTATGGCTACACCTTC.

This chain joins TRBV14 and TRBJ1-2; the D is unclear. V lost 3 bases and J lost 3, with 5 bases in between. The CDR3 has 12 residues. In germline, CDR1 is SGHDN, CDR2 FVKESK. The CDR3 protein is CASSHFDYGYTF. CDR3 in DNA: TGTGCCAGCAGCCACTTCGACTATGGCTACACCTTC.

The chain combines TRBV2 with TRBJ1-4, with TRBD1 matching 7 bases. Germline values: CDR1 SNHLY, CDR2 FYNNEI. V trimming: 10 bases; J trimming: 7 bases; junction bases outside the gene matches: 15. The CDR3 extends over 15 amino acids. The CDR3 region has the DNA TGTGCCACCAGACCCCAGGGGGTTACGGGTGAAAAACTGTTTTTT. It encodes CATRPQGVTGEKLFF. Filled out from reference TRBV2 and TRBJ1-4, the complete variable domain reads EPEVTQTPSHQVTQMGQEVILRCVPISNHLYFYWYRQILGQKVEFLVSFYNNEISEKSEIFDDQFSVERPDGSNFTLKIRSTKLEDSAMYFCATRPQGVTGEKLFFGSGTQLSVL.

CDR3 DNA: TGTGCCACCTGGACAGCTAATAGCAATCAGCCCCAGCATTTT. Protein: CATWTANSNQPQHF. This chain joins TRBV6-5 and TRBJ1-5, with D perhaps TRBD1 (6 bases). Germline V gene lookup returns CDR1 MNHEY and CDR2 SVGAGI. The CDR3 totals 14 residues. The ends were cut back, 10 bases at V and 0 bases at J, with 13 bases in the middle.

The chain links TRBV5-4 to TRBJ1-2; 7 nucleotides agree with TRBD1. The germline CDR1 and CDR2 sequences are SGHNT and YYREEE (reference sequence). V gave up 1 base and J gave up 8 bases; unmatched junction bases: 5. This CDR3 has 13 amino acids. Written as DNA, the CDR3 is TGTGCCAGCAGCTTGAAGGGGGCCGGGGGCTACACCTTC. Translated: CASSLKGAGGYTF.

The rearrangement joins TRBV28 to TRBJ1-5; D might be TRBD1 (6 bases). Trimming took off 3 bases at V and 3 bases at J, with 24 bases between the two ends. The germline gives CDR1 MDHEN, CDR2 SYDVKM. The CDR3 has 19 amino acids. CDR3 residues: CASSFSFRDTSGINQPQHF. DNA of the CDR3: TGTGCCAGCAGTTTCTCTTTCCGGGACACCTCCGGGATCAATCAGCCCCAGCATTTT.

The chain uses TRBV19 and TRBJ1-2, with 7 bases fitting TRBD1. The trim removed 5 bases at V and 6 bases at J, leaving 6 bases unmatched. The CDR3 consists of 13 residues. Germline V gives CDR1 LNHDA, CDR2 SQIVND (reference sequence). The CDR3 nucleotides are TGTGCCAGTAGTTTTAGACAGGGAAATGGCTACACCTTC. It codes for CASSFRQGNGYTF.

The chain uses TRBV7-3 and TRBJ2-7; perhaps TRBD1 as D (5 bases). Germline-derived CDR1 and CDR2 are SGHTA and FQGTGA. Trimming pared 0 bases from V and 4 bases from J, leaving 13 bases between. This CDR3 contains 15 residues. The CDR3 DNA sequence: TGTGCCAGCAGCTTAACGTGGCGACAGACATACGAGCAGTACTTC. Amino acids: CASSLTWRQTYEQYF.

The rearrangement joins TRBV6-5 to TRBJ1-1, with 8 bases lining up with TRBD1. Trimming took 2 bases from V and 4 from J; bases not matched to a gene: 3. The CDR3 runs to 14 residues. CDR1 and CDR2 from the germline V gene are MNHEY and SVGAGI. The CDR3 nucleotides are TGTGCCAGCAGTTACCTAGGACAGGGCACTGAAGCTTTCTTT. Its translation: CASSYLGQGTEAFF.

CDR3: CASSARNYGYTF. The CDR3 bases are TGTGCCAGCAGTGCCAGGAACTATGGCTACACCTTC. The chain links TRBV2 to TRBJ1-2; D call uncertain. Germline lookup yields CDR1 SNHLY and CDR2 FYNNEI. The V end lost 4 bases, the J end lost 2 bases, and 5 bases lay between the germline ends. The length of the CDR3 is 12 residues. Full variable domain (rest looked up from reference TRBV2 and TRBJ1-2): EPEVTQTPSHQVTQMGQEVILRCVPISNHLYFYWYRQILGQKVEFLVSFYNNEISEKSEIFDDQFSVERPDGSNFTLKIRSTKLEDSAMYFCASSARNYGYTFGSGTRLTVV.

This clone was seen just once. CDR3 DNA: TGTGCCAGCAGCTTGGCAGGGGCAGTGGGCTACACCTTC. Residues: CASSLAGAVGYTF. V gene TRBV5-6 combines with J gene TRBJ1-2; tentative D call: TRBD1 (6 bases). With 0 bases removed from V and 8 bases from J, the gap between germline ends came to 11 bases. The CDR3 runs to 13 residues. Germline V gene lookup returns CDR1 SGHDT and CDR2 YYEEEE.

This clone occurred once. The chain uses TRBV5-1 and TRBJ2-5; 10 bases are a match to TRBD1. This CDR3 contains 15 residues. Losses at the gene ends were 4 bases for V and 1 base for J; bases not matched to a gene: 4. Looked up from germline, CDR1 is SGHRS and CDR2 is YFSETQ. The CDR3 nucleotides read TGCGCCAGCAGCCCCGGGACAGGGGTCCAAGAGACCCAGTACTTC. Translation gives CASSPGTGVQETQYF.

The chain couples TRBV4-2 to TRBJ1-4, with D perhaps matching TRBD1 (5 bases). The germline V and J ends were trimmed by 0 bases and 10 bases, with 12 bases remaining between them. CDR1 is LGHNA and CDR2 is YNFKEQ in the germline V gene. The CDR3 has 14 amino acids. Here the CDR3 reads CASSQDPNGGKLFF. CDR3 nucleotide sequence: TGTGCCAGCAGCCAAGACCCCAACGGGGGAAAACTGTTTTTT.

This chain uses TRBV7-9 with TRBJ2-7; D possibly corresponds to TRBD1 (6 bases). Germline V CDR1 and CDR2: SEHNR, FQNEAQ (reference sequence). The CDR3 is 14 residues long. Trimming removed 3 bases from V and 2 bases from J, with 11 bases in between. CDR3 region: CASSFLGATYEQYF. For the CDR3, the DNA is TGTGCCAGCAGCTTTTTGGGGGCGACCTACGAGCAGTACTTC.

This chain joins TRBV9 and TRBJ1-2, with 10 bases identical to TRBD1. Germline V gene data show CDR1 as SGDLS and CDR2 as YYNGEE. The CDR3 consists of 15 residues. The junction had 7 bases not matched to a gene; V was cut back by 3 bases and J by 5 bases. The CDR3 loop is CASSGRDRGWYGYTF. DNA of the CDR3: TGTGCCAGCAGCGGTCGGGACAGGGGTTGGTATGGCTACACCTTC.